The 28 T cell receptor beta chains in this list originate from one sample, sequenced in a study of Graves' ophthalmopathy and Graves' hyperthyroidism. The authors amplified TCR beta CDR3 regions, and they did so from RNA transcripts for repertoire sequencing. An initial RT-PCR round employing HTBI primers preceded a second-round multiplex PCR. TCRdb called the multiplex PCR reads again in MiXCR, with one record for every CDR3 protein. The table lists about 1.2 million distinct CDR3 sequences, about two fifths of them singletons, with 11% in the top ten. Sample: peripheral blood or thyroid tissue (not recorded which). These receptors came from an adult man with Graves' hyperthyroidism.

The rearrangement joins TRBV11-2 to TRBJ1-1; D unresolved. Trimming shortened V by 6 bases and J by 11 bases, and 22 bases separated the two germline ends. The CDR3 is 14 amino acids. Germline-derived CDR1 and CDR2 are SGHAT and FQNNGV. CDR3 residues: CASSVGSGGEAAFF. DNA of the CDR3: TGTGCCAGCAGTGTGGGGTCGGGTGGGGAGGCCGCTTTCTTT.

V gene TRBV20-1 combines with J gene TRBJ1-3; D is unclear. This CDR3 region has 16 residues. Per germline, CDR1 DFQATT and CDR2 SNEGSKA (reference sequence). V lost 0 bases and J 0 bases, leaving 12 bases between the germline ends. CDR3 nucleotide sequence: TGCAGTGCTAGAGATTTAGGTCCAAGCTCTGGAAACACCATATATTTT. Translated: CSARDLGPSSGNTIYF.

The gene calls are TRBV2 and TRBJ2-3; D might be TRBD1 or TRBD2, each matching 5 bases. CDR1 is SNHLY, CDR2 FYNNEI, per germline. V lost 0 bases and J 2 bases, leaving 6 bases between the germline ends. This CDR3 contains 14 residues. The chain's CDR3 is CASSEAGTTDTQYF. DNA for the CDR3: TGTGCCAGCAGTGAAGCAGGGACCACAGATACGCAGTATTTT. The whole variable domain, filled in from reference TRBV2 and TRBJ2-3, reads EPEVTQTPSHQVTQMGQEVILRCVPISNHLYFYWYRQILGQKVEFLVSFYNNEISEKSEIFDDQFSVERPDGSNFTLKIRSTKLEDSAMYFCASSEAGTTDTQYFGPGTRLTVL.

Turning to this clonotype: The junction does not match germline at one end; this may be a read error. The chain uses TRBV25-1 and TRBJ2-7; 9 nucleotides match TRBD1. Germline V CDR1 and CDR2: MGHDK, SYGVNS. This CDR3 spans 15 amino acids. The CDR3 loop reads CACSANWDRDYEQYF. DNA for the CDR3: TGTGCCTGCAGTGCTAATTGGGACAGGGACTACGAGCAGTACTTC.

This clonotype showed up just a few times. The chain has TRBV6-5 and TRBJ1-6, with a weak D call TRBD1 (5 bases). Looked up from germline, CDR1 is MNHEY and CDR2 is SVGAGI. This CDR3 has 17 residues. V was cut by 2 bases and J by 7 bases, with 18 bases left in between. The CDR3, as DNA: TGTGCCAGCAGTTACGGTCACCGGGGGACGGGGAATTCACCCCTCCACTTT. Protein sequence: CASSYGHRGTGNSPLHF.

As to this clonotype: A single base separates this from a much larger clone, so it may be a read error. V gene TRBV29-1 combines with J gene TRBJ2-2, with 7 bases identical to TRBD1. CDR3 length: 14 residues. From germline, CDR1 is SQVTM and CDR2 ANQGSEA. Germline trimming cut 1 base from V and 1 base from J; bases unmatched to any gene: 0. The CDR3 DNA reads TGCAGCGTTGAAGGGACAGGGAACACCGGGGAGCTGTTTTTT. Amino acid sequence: CSVEGTGNTGELFF.

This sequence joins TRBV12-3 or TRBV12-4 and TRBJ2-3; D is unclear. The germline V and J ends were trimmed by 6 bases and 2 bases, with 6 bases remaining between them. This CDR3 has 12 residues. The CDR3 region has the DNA TGTGCCAGCAGCCCTCCCACAGATACGCAGTATTTT. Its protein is CASSPPTDTQYF.

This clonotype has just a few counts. CDR3 in amino acids: CASSRGQGRSYEQYF. DNA for the CDR3: TGTGCCAGCAGCCGAGGACAGGGGAGGTCCTACGAGCAGTACTTC. The rearrangement links TRBV9 to TRBJ2-7; 9 bases are shared with TRBD1. The trim removed 4 bases at V and 1 base at J, leaving 6 bases unmatched. The germline CDR1 and CDR2 sequences are SGDLS and YYNGEE. CDR3 length: 15 amino acids. Supplemented by reference TRBV9 and TRBJ2-7, the full variable domain reads DSGVTQTPKHLITATGQRVTLRCSPRSGDLSVYWYQQSLDQGLQFLIQYYNGEERAKGNILERFSAQQFPDLHSELNLSSLELGDSALYFCASSRGQGRSYEQYFGPGTRLTVT.

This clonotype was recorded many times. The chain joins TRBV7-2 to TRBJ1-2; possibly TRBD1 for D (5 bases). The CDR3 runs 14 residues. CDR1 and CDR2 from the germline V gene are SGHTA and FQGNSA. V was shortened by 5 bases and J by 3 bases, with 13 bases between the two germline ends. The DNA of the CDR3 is TGTGCCAGCAGCGCGTCCGGCAGGGACTATGGCTACACCTTC. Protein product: CASSASGRDYGYTF.

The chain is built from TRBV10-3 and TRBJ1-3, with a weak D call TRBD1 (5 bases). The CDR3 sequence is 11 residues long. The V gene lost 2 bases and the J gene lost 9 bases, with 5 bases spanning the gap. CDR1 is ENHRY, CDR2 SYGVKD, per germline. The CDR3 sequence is CAISERGTIYF. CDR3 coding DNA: TGTGCCATCAGTGAGAGGGGCACCATATATTTT.

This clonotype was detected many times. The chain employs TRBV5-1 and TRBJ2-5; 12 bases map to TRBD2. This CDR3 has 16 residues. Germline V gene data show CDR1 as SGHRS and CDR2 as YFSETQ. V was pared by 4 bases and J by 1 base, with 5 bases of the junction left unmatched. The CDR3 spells CASSDLAGGIQETQYF. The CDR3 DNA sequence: TGCGCCAGCAGCGACCTAGCGGGAGGGATCCAAGAGACCCAGTACTTC.

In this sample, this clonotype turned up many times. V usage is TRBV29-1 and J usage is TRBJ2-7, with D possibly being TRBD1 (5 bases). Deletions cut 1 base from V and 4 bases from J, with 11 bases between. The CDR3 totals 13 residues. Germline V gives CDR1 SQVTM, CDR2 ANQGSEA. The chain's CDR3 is CSVEAGQRYEQYF. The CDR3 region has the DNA TGCAGCGTTGAAGCAGGGCAAAGGTACGAGCAGTACTTC.

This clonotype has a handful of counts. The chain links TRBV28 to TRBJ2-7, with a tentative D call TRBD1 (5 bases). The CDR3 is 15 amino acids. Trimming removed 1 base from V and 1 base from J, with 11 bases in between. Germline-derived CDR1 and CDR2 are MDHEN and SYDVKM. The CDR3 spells CASSLFPGSSYEQYF. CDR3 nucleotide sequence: TGTGCCAGCAGTTTATTCCCAGGGTCGTCCTACGAGCAGTACTTC.

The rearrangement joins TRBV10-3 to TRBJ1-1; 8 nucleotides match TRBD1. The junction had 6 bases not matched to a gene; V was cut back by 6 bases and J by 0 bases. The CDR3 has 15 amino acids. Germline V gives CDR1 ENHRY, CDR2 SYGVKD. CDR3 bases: TGTGCCATCAGCCAGGGGGCTAGGGTGAACACTGAAGCTTTCTTT. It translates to CAISQGARVNTEAFF.

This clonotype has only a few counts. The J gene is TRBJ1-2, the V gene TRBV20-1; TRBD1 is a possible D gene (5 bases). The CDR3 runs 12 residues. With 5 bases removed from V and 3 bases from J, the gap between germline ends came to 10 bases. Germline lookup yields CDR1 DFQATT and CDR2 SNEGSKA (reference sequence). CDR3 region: CSAWGGDYGYTF. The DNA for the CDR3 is TGCAGTGCTTGGGGGGGGGACTATGGCTACACCTTC.

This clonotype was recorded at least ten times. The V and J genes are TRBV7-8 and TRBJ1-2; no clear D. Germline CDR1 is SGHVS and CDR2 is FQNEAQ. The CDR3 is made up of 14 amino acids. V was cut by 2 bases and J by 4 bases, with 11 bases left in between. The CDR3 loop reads CASSLYSGIYGYTF. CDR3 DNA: TGTGCCAGCAGCTTATATTCGGGAATCTATGGCTACACCTTC.

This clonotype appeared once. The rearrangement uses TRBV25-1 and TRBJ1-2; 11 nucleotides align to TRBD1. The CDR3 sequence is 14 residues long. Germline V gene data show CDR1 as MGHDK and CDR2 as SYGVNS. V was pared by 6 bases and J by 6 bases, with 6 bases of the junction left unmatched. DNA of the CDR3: TGTGCCAGCAGGGACAGGGGGCTACACCATGGCTACACCTTC. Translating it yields CASRDRGLHHGYTF.

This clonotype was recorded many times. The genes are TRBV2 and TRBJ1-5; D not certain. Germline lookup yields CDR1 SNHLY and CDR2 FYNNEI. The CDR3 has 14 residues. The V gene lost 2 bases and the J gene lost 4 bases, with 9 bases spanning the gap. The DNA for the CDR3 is TGTGCCAGCAGTGAATGGGCACTAAATCAGCCCCAGCATTTT. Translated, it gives CASSEWALNQPQHF.

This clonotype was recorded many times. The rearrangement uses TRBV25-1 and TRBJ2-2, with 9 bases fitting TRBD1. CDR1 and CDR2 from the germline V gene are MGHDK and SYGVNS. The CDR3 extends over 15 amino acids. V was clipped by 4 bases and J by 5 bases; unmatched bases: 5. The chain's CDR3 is CASSANRGRTGELFF. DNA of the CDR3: TGTGCCAGCAGTGCCAACAGGGGGCGGACCGGGGAGCTGTTTTTT.

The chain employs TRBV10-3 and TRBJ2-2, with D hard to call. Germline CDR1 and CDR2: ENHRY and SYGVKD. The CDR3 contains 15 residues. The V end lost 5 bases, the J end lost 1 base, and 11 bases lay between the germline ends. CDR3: CAISTQRLNTGELFF. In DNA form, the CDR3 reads TGTGCCATCAGTACCCAGAGGTTGAACACCGGGGAGCTGTTTTTT.

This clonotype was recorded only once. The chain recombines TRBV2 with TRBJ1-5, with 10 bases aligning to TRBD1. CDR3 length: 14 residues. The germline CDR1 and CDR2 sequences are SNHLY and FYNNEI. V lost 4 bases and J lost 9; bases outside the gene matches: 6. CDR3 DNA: TGTGCCAGCAGTGGACAGGGGGCCGGATGGCCCCAGCATTTT. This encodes CASSGQGAGWPQHF.

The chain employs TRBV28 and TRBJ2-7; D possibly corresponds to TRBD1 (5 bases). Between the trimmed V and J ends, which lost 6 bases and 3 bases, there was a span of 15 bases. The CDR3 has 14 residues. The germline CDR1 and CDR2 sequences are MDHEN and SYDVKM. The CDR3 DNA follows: TGTGCCAGCAGAACTTCAGACAGAGTCTACGAGCAGTACTTC. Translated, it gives CASRTSDRVYEQYF.

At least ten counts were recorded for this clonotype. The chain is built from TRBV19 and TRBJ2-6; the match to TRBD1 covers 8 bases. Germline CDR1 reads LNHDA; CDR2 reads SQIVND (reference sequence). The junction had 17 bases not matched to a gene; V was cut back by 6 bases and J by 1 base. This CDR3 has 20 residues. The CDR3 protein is CASRTLGGQELTSGANVLTF. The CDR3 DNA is TGTGCCAGTAGGACGTTAGGGGGACAGGAGTTAACATCTGGGGCCAACGTCCTGACTTTC.

This CDR3 reads CASSVGGRSGAYEQYF. The CDR3 region has the DNA TGTGCCAGCAGCGTAGGGGGACGTAGCGGAGCCTACGAGCAGTACTTC. The V gene is TRBV9, the J gene TRBJ2-7; TRBD2 might be the D (6 bases). Germline V gene lookup returns CDR1 SGDLS and CDR2 YYNGEE. The CDR3 runs to 16 residues. Trimming took off 0 bases at V and 2 bases at J, with 15 bases between the two ends.

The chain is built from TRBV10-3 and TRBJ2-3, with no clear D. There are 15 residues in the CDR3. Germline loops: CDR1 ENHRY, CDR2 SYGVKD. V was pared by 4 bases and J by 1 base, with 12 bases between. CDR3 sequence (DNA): TGTGCCATCAGTGGTGCTGGGATGGGCACAGATACGCAGTATTTT. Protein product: CAISGAGMGTDTQYF.

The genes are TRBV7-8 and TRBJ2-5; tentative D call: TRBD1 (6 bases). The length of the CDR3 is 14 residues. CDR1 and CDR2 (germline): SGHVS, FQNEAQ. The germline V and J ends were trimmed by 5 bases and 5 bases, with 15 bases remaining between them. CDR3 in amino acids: CASSTPRGSETQYF. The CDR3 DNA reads TGTGCCAGCAGCACCCCCAGGGGATCGGAGACCCAGTACTTC. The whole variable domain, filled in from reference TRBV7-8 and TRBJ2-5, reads GAGVSQSPRYKVAKRGQDVALRCDPISGHVSLFWYQQALGQGPEFLTYFQNEAQLDKSGLPSDRFFAERPEGSVSTLKIQRTQQEDSAVYLCASSTPRGSETQYFGPGTRLLVL.

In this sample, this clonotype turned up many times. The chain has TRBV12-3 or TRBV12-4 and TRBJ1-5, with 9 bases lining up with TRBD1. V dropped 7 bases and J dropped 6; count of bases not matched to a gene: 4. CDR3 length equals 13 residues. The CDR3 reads CASTTGGTQPQHF. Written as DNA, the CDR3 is TGTGCCAGCACGACAGGGGGAACTCAGCCCCAGCATTTT.

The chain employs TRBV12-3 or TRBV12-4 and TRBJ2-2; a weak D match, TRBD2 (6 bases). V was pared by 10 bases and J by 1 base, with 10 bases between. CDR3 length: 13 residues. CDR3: CATTGGNTGELFF. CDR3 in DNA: TGTGCCACCACCGGGGGGAACACCGGGGAGCTGTTTTTT.